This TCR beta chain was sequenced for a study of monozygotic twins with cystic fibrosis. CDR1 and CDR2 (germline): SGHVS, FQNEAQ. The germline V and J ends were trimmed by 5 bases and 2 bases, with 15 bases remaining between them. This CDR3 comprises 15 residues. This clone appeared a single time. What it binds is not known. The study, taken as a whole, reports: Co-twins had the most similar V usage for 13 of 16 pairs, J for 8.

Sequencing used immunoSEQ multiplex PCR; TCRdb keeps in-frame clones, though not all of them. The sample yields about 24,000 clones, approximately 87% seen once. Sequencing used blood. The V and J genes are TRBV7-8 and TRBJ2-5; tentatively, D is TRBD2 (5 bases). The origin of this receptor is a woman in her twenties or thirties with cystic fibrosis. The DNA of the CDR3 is TGTGCCAGCAGCCGGGGTAGGGTGGGGCAAGAGACCCAGTACTTC. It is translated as CASSRGRVGQETQYF.